The clone carrying this T cell receptor (beta chain) was found many times. What it binds is not known. This sample is part of a study of T cells in Graves' hyperthyroidism and ophthalmopathy. Study overall: Upon initial diagnosis and before any treatment, peripheral blood was collected. The study's findings and limits: Peripheral blood also featured most of the thyroid clonotypes expanded above 0.001.

The investigators amplified TCR beta CDR3 regions from RNA transcripts. TCR CDR3 underwent first-round RT-PCR with the HTBI primer set. TCRdb recomputed calls from the multiplex PCR reads with MiXCR, one row per CDR3 protein. The repertoire holds 280,000 or so distinct CDR3 sequences, with over 12% as singletons. Hyperthyroidism had been newly diagnosed in patients aged 18 to 65, and its duration was under 2 months. The study excluded patients with uncontrolled infection, other autoimmune disease, pregnancy or lactation. V was cut by 0 bases and J by 5 bases, with 17 bases left in between. The CDR3 runs to 16 residues. CDR1 GTSNPN and CDR2 SVGIG come from the germline V gene (reference sequence).

The source material was blood. The chain recombines TRBV30 with TRBJ1-5, with D uncertain. This sequence originates from a woman between 45 and 60 years old with Graves' hyperthyroidism that later progressed to Graves' ophthalmopathy. The CDR3 nucleotides are TGTGCCTGGAGTGTACGGAGCGGCCTGCGGGATCAGCCCCAGCATTTT. Its translation: CAWSVRSGLRDQPQHF.